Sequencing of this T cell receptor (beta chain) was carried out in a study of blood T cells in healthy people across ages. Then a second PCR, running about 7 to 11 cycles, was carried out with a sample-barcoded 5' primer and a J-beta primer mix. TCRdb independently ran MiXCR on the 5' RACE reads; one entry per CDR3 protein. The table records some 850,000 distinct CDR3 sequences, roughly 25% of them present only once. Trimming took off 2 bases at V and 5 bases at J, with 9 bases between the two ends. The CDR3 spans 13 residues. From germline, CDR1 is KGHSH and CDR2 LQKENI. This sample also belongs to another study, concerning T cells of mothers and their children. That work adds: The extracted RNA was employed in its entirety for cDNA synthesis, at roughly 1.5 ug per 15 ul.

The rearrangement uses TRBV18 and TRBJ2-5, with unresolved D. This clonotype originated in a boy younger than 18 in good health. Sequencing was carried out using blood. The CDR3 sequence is CASSPESWETQYF. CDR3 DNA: TGTGCCAGCTCACCAGAGAGTTGGGAGACCCAGTACTTC.